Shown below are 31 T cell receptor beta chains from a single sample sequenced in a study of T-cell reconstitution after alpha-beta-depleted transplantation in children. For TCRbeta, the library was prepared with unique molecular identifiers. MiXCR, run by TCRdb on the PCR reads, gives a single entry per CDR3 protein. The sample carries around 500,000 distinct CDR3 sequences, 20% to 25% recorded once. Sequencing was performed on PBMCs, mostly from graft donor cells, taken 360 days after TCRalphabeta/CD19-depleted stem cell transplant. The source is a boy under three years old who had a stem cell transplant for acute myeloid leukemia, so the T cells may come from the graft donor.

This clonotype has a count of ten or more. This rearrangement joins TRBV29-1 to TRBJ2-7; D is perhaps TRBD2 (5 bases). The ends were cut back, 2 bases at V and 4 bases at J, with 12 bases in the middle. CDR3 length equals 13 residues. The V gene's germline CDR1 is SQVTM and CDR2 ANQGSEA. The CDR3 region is CSVELKGVYEQYV. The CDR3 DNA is TGCAGCGTTGAATTGAAGGGAGTATACGAGCAGTACGTC.

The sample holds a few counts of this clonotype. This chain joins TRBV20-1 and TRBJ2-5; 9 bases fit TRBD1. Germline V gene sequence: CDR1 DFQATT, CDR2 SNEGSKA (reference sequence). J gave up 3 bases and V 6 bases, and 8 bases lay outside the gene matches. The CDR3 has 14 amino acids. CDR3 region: CSAWTGVEKETQYF. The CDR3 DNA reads TGCAGTGCCTGGACAGGGGTGGAAAAAGAGACCCAGTACTTC.

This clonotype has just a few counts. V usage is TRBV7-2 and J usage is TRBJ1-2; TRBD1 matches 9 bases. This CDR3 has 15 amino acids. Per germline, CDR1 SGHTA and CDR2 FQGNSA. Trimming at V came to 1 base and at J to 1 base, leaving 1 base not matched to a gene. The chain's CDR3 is CASSLGQGVNYGYTF. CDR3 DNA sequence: TGTGCCAGCAGCTTAGGACAGGGGGTTAACTATGGCTACACCTTC.

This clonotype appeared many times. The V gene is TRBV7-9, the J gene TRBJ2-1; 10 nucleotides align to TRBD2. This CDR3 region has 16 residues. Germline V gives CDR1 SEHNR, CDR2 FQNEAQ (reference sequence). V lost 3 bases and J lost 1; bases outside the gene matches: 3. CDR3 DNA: TGTGCCAGCAGCTTTAGCGGGGGGCCATCCTACAATGAGCAGTTCTTC. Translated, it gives CASSFSGGPSYNEQFF.

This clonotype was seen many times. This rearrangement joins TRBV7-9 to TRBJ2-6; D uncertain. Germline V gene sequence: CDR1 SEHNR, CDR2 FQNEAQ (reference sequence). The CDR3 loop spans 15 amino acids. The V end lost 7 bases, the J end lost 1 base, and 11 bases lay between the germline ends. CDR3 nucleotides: TGTGCCAGCATCCTATGGGAATCTGGGGCCAACGTCCTGACTTTC. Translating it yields CASILWESGANVLTF.

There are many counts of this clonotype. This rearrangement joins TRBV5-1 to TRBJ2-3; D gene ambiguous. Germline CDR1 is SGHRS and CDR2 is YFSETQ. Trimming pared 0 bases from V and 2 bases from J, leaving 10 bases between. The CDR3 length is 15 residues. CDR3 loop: CASSLAPSATDTQYF. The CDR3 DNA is TGCGCCAGCAGCTTGGCCCCATCAGCCACAGATACGCAGTATTTT. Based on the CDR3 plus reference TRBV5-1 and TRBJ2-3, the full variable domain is KAGVTQTPRYLIKTRGQQVTLSCSPISGHRSVSWYQQTPGQGLQFLFEYFSETQRNKGNFPGRFSGRQFSNSRSEMNVSTLELGDSALYLCASSLAPSATDTQYFGPGTRLTVL.

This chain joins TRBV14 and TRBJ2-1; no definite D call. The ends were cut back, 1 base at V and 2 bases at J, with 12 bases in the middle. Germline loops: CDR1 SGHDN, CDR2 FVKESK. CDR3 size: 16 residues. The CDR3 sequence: CASSQGVLTPYNEQFF. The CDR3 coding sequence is TGTGCCAGCAGCCAAGGGGTCTTGACGCCCTACAATGAGCAGTTCTTC.

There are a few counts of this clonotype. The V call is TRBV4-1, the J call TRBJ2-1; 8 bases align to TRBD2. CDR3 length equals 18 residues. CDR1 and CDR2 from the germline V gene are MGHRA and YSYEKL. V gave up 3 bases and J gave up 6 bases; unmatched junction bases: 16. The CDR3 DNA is TGCGCCAGCAGCCACACTGGACAGACCGGGACTAGTCGCAATGAGCAGTTCTTC. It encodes CASSHTGQTGTSRNEQFF.

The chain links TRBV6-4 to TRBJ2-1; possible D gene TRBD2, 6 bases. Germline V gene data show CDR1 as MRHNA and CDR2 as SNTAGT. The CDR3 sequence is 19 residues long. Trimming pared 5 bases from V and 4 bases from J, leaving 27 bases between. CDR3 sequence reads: CASSTGDGYSIRPYNEQFF. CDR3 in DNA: TGTGCCAGCAGTACGGGGGATGGCTATTCCATACGACCATACAATGAGCAGTTCTTC.

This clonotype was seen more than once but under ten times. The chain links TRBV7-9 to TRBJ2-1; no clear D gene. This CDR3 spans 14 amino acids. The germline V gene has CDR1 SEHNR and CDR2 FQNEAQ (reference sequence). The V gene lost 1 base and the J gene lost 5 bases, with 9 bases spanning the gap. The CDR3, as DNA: TGTGCCAGCAGCTTAGTCGCGGTCCACAATGAGCAGTTCTTC. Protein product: CASSLVAVHNEQFF. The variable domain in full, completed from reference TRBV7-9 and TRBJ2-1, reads DTGVSQNPRHKITKRGQNVTFRCDPISEHNRLYWYRQTLGQGPEFLTYFQNEAQLEKSRLLSDRFSAERPKGSFSTLEIQRTEQGDSAMYLCASSLVAVHNEQFFGPGTRLTVL.

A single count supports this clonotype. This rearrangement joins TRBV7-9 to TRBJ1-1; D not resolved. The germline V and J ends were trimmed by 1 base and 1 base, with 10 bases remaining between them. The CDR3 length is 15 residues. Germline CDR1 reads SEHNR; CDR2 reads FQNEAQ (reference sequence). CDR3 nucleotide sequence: TGTGCCAGCAGCTTAGTTGCCATCCAGAACACTGAAGCTTTCTTT. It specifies CASSLVAIQNTEAFF.

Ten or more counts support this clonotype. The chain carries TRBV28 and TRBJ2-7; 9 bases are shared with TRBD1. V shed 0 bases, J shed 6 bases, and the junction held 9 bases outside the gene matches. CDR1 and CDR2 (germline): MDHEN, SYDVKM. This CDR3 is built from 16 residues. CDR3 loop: CASSLWGGTGSSEQYV. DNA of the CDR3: TGTGCCAGCAGTTTATGGGGGGGGACAGGGTCATCCGAGCAGTACGTC.

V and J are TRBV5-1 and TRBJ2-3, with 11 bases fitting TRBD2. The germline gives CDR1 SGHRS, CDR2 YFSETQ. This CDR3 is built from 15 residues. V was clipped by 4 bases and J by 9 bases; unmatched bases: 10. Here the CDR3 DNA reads TGCGCCAGCAGCCCTACTGCTAGCGGGGGGAACACGCAGTATTTT. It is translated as CASSPTASGGNTQYF.

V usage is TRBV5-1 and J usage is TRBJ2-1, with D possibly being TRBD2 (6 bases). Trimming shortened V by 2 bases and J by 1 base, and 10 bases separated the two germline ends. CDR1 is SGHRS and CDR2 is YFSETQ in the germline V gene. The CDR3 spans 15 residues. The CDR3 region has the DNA TGCGCCAGCAGCTTTGGGACTTTGTCCTACAATGAGCAGTTCTTC. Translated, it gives CASSFGTLSYNEQFF.

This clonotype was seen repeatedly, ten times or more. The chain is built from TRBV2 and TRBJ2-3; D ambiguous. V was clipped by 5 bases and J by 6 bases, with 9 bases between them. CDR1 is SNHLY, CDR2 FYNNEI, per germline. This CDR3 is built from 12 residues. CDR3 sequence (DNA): TGTGCCAGCAGTCCGACGAGTGATACGCAGTATTTT. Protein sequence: CASSPTSDTQYF. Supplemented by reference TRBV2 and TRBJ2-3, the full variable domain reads EPEVTQTPSHQVTQMGQEVILRCVPISNHLYFYWYRQILGQKVEFLVSFYNNEISEKSEIFDDQFSVERPDGSNFTLKIRSTKLEDSAMYFCASSPTSDTQYFGPGTRLTVL.

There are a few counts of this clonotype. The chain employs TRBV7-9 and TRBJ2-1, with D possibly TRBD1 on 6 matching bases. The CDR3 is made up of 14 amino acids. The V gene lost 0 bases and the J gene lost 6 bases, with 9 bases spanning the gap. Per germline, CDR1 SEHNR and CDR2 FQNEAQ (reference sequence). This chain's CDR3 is CASSLADSANEQFF. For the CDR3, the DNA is TGTGCCAGCAGCTTAGCGGACAGTGCCAATGAGCAGTTCTTC.

In nucleotides, the CDR3 is TGTGCCACCAGTGACATCTTGACCGGGGAGCTGTTTTTT. Protein sequence: CATSDILTGELFF. This chain joins TRBV24-1 and TRBJ2-2, with D unclear. The germline gives CDR1 KGHDR, CDR2 SFDVKD. Trimming took off 4 bases at V and 5 bases at J, with 7 bases between the two ends. The CDR3 length is 13 residues.

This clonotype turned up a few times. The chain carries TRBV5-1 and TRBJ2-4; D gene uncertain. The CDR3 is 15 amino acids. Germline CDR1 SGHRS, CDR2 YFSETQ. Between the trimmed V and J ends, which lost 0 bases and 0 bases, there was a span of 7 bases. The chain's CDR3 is CASSLDILAKNIQYF. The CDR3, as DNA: TGCGCCAGCAGCTTGGATATACTAGCCAAAAACATTCAGTACTTC.

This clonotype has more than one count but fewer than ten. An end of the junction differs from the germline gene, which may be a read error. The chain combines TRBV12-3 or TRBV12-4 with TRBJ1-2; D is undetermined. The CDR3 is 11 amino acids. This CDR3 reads CASSFRAVAKF. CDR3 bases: TGTGCCAGCAGTTTTCGCGCAGTTGCCAAGTTC.

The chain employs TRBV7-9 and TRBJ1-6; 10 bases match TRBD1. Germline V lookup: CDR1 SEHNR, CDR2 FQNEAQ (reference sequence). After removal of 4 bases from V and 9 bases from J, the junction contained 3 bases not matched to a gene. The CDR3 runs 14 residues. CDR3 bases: TGTGCCAGCAGCTCGGGACAGGGGATTTCACCCCTCCACTTT. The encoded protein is CASSSGQGISPLHF. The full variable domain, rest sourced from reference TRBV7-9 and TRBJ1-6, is DTGVSQNPRHKITKRGQNVTFRCDPISEHNRLYWYRQTLGQGPEFLTYFQNEAQLEKSRLLSDRFSAERPKGSFSTLEIQRTEQGDSAMYLCASSSGQGISPLHFGNGTRLTVT.

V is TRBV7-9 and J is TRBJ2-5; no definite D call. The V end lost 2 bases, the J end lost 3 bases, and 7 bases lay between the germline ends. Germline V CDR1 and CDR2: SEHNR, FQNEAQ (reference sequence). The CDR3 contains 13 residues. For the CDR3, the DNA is TGTGCCAGCAGCTTAATCGAGGAAGAGACCCAGTACTTC. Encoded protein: CASSLIEEETQYF.

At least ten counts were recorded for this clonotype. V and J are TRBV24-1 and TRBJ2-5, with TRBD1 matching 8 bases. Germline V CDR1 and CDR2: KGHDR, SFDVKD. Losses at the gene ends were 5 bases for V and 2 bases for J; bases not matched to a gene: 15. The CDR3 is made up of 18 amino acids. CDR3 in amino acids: CATSVLRDRPPLQETQYF. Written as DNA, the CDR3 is TGTGCCACCAGTGTTCTCCGGGACAGGCCACCCCTTCAAGAGACCCAGTACTTC.

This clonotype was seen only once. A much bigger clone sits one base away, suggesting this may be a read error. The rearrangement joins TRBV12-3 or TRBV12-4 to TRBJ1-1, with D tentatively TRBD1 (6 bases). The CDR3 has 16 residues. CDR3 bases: TGTTCCAGCAGTTTAGGGGGGCTCTACGTGAACACTGAAGCTTTCTTT. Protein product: CSSSLGGLYVNTEAFF.

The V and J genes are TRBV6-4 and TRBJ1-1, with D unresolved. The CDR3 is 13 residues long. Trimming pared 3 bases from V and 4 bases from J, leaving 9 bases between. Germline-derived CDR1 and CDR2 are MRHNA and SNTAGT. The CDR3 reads CASSEHLFTEAFF. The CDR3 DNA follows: TGTGCCAGCAGTGAACACTTGTTCACTGAAGCTTTCTTT.

In DNA, the CDR3 is TGTGCCGCAAGGTGGACAGGGGCAGATACGCAGTATTTT. Residues: CAARWTGADTQYF. The chain is built from TRBV6-2 or TRBV6-3 and TRBJ2-3; 9 bases match TRBD1. The CDR3 extends over 13 amino acids. Looked up from germline, CDR1 is MNHEY and CDR2 is SVGEGT. The V gene end was trimmed by 11 bases and the J gene end by 4 bases; junction bases not matched to a gene: 7.

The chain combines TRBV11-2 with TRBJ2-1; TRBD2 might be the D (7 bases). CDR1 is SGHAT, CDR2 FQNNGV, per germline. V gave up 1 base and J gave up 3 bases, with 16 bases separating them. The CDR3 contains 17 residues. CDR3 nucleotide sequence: TGTGCCAGCAGCTTAGCCAGAGGCGGGGGCATCTACAATGAGCAGTTCTTC. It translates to CASSLARGGGIYNEQFF.

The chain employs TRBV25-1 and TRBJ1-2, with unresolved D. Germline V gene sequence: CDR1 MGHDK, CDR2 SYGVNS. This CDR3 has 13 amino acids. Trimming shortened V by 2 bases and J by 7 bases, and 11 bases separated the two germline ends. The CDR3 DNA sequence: TGTGCCAGCAGTGAACTTGGCCCCGGTGGCTACACCTTC. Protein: CASSELGPGGYTF.

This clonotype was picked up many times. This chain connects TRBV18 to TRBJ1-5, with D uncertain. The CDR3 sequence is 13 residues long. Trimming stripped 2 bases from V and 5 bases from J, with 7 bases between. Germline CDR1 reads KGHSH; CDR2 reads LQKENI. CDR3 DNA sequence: TGTGCCAGCTCACCATCAGGTGATCAGCCCCAGCATTTT. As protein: CASSPSGDQPQHF.

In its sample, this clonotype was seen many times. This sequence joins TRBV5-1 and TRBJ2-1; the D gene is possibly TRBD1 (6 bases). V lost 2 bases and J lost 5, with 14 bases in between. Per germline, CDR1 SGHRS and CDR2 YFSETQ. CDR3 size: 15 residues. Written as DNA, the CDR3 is TGCGCCAGCAGCTTTGGTAGGCAGGGGAACAATGAGCAGTTCTTC. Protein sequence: CASSFGRQGNNEQFF.

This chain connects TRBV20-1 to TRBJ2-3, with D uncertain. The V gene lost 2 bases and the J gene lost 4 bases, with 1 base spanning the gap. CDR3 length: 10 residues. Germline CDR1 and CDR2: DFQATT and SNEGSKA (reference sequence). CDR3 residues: CSARSDTQYF. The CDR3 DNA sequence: TGCAGTGCTAGATCAGATACGCAGTATTTT.

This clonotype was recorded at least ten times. The CDR3 sequence is CASSWGGAHYEQYF. CDR3 bases: TGTGCCAGCAGTTGGGGTGGCGCCCACTACGAGCAGTACTTC. This chain joins TRBV6-2 or TRBV6-3 and TRBJ2-7; D remains unclear. The CDR3 totals 14 residues. Trimming left V 4 bases short and J 3 bases short, with 13 bases between. The V gene's germline CDR1 is MNHEY and CDR2 SVGEGT.